Each of the 10 T cell receptor beta chains below was sequenced from the same sample in a study of blood T cells in healthy people across ages. Primed by a sample-barcoded 5' primer and a J-beta primer mix, a second PCR proceeded for 7 to 11 cycles. Using its own MiXCR run on the 5' RACE reads, TCRdb lists one record per CDR3 protein. The sample lists approximately 800,000 distinct CDR3 sequences, about 55% seen once, with about 38% in the top ten. The material sequenced was blood. The source is a man older than 75 in good health.

The chain recombines TRBV4-1 with TRBJ1-2; maybe TRBD1 (5 bases). V lost 0 bases to trimming and J lost 4 bases, with 6 bases between them. The germline CDR1 and CDR2 sequences are MGHRA and YSYEKL. The CDR3 consists of 13 residues. CDR3 protein: CASSQEQGYGYTF. The CDR3 nucleotides read TGCGCCAGCAGCCAAGAGCAGGGCTATGGCTACACCTTC.

This clonotype was seen only a few times. The chain links TRBV4-1 to TRBJ2-1, with D perhaps being TRBD1 or TRBD2 (5 bases each). The CDR3 length is 15 residues. Germline V CDR1 and CDR2: MGHRA, YSYEKL. The ends were cut back, 6 bases at V and 4 bases at J, with 16 bases in the middle. CDR3 loop: CASRGWGRGYNEQFF. CDR3 DNA: TGCGCCAGCAGGGGGTGGGGGAGAGGTTACAATGAGCAGTTCTTC.

The chain is built from TRBV7-9 and TRBJ2-5, with 10 bases fitting TRBD1. The DNA end favors TRBJ2-7, so the J call may be wrong. CDR1 SEHNR and CDR2 FQNEAQ come from the germline V gene (reference sequence). This CDR3 has 15 residues. The CDR3 DNA is TGTGCCAGCAGCCCTCAGACAGGGGGCTTGTACGAGCAGTACTTC. It encodes CASSPQTGGLYEQYF.

This clonotype was counted between two and nine times. The J gene is TRBJ2-3, the V gene TRBV6-5; 7 nucleotides agree with TRBD2. After removal of 6 bases from V and 14 bases from J, the junction contained 20 bases not matched to a gene. CDR3 length: 15 residues. The germline V gene encodes CDR1 MNHEY and CDR2 SVGAGI. This CDR3 reads CASRTNILARRYAYF. As DNA, the CDR3 is TGTGCCAGCAGAACTAATATACTAGCGCGCAGATACGCGTATTTT.

This clonotype has more than one count but fewer than ten. V usage is TRBV7-2 and J usage is TRBJ2-1; D is unresolved. The DNA matches TRBJ2-7 better at its end, which makes the J call doubtful. Looked up from germline, CDR1 is SGHTA and CDR2 is FQGNSA. This CDR3 is 13 amino acids long. The CDR3 loop is CASSYGVGGEQYF. As DNA, the CDR3 is TGTGCCAGCAGCTACGGAGTGGGTGGTGAGCAGTACTTC.

The chain recombines TRBV7-2 with TRBJ2-7; D is unresolved. The CDR3 loop spans 14 amino acids. The V and J ends lost 0 bases and 2 bases respectively, with 8 bases between them. The germline V gene has CDR1 SGHTA and CDR2 FQGNSA. CDR3 region: CASSLAHSTYEQYF. In nucleotides, the CDR3 is TGTGCCAGCAGCTTAGCGCATAGCACCTACGAGCAGTACTTC.

The chain links TRBV21-1 to TRBJ2-1; the D call TRBD2 from the table was never checked on the DNA. TRBV21-1 is marked as a pseudogene. The CDR3 consists of 14 residues. The CDR3 spells CATHPSGDYNEQFF. CDR3 sequence (DNA): TGTGCCACCCATCCTAGCGGGGATTACAATGAGCAGTTCTTC.

The V and J genes are TRBV2 and TRBJ1-6; D possibly corresponds to TRBD1 (6 bases). The germline V gene encodes CDR1 SNHLY and CDR2 FYNNEI. The length of the CDR3 is 15 residues. Trimming left V 2 bases short and J 7 bases short, with 12 bases between. CDR3 sequence reads: CASSEMSGENSPLHF. For the CDR3, the DNA is TGTGCCAGCAGTGAAATGTCAGGGGAGAATTCACCCCTCCACTTT.

V is TRBV20-1 and J is TRBJ2-5; TRBD1 aligns across 7 bases. Germline lookup yields CDR1 DFQATT and CDR2 SNEGSKA (reference sequence). The CDR3 is 12 amino acids. V shed 6 bases and J 5 bases; nucleotides not matched to a gene: 6. The CDR3 spells CSALTGAETQYF. CDR3 DNA: TGCAGTGCCTTAACAGGGGCCGAGACCCAGTACTTC.

J is TRBJ2-5 and V is TRBV29-1; D gene ambiguous. The J call is in doubt because the DNA end fits TRBJ2-7 better. The length of the CDR3 is 11 residues. Germline-derived CDR1 and CDR2 are SQVTM and ANQGSEA. Here the CDR3 reads CSVGGDYEQYF. The DNA of the CDR3 is TGCAGCGTTGGAGGAGACTACGAGCAGTACTTC.